A selection of T cell receptor beta chains follows, all from one sample in a study of identifying expanded T cells in peripheral blood. The assay was immunoSEQ multiplex PCR, and TCRdb's table has in-frame clones only and misses some. The sample includes approximately 94,000 clones, 80% to 90% of them seen just once. The sample was blood. The receptor set was obtained from a person aged 18 to 70 in good health. Each CDR3 is given with its conserved first and last residue. For some rows the clone size is stated as once, few or many, or as a class when expanded; others skip it.

v_gene: TRBV19; abundance: NA; CDR3aa: CASSTPRGGVYNEQFF
v_gene: TRBV9; abundance: few; CDR3aa: CASSRDSGNQPQHF
v_gene: TRBV5-6; abundance: NA; CDR3aa: CASSLRSWDRGQPQHF
v_gene: TRBV14; abundance: NA; CDR3aa: CASSQDTGHNTEAFF
v_gene: TRBV7-9; abundance: NA; CDR3aa: CASSLEGATGELFF
v_gene: TRBV5-1; abundance: NA; CDR3aa: CASIRGQGARETQYF
v_gene: TRBV4-1; abundance: NA; CDR3aa: CASSQDKSGGNTIYF
v_gene: TRBV11-2; abundance: NA; CDR3aa: CASSLRATDTQYF
v_gene: TRBV25-1; abundance: few; CDR3aa: CASGGAYEQYF
v_gene: TRBV15; abundance: NA; CDR3aa: CATSREGAFSNQPQHF
v_gene: TRBV6-5; abundance: NA; CDR3aa: CASSGNTDGYTF